Below, 2 T cell receptor beta chains from the same sample are listed, as sequenced in a study of T cells after yellow fever vaccination. A single record per CDR3 protein comes from TCRdb applying MiXCR to the 5' RACE reads. The profile covers about 260,000 distinct CDR3 sequences, with 3.6% appearing a single time and under 20% taken by the ten largest. Material: PBMCs, obtained 15 days after the yellow fever booster vaccination. The receptors here all came from a man between 18 and 35 years old who received the YFV17D yellow fever vaccine.

This clonotype was counted ten times or more. The gene calls are TRBV7-9 and TRBJ1-1; TRBD1 is a possible D gene (6 bases). Trimming stripped 5 bases from V and 11 bases from J, with 15 bases between. The germline V gene encodes CDR1 SEHNR and CDR2 FQNEAQ (reference sequence). The CDR3 is 12 residues long. The CDR3 DNA is TGTGCCAGCAGCCCTCTCAGGGGTCGGGCTTTCTTT. As protein: CASSPLRGRAFF.

This clonotype occurred many times. V usage is TRBV11-2 and J usage is TRBJ1-3; no clear D. The CDR3 length is 16 residues. The germline V gene has CDR1 SGHAT and CDR2 FQNNGV. Trimming stripped 4 bases from V and 0 bases from J, with 13 bases between. CDR3 sequence (DNA): TGTGCCAGCAGCTCGACGCCCAGTATCTCTGGAAACACCATATATTTT. Its translation is CASSSTPSISGNTIYF.